This passage covers 21 T cell receptor beta chains from one sample sequenced in a study of identical twins. A single record per CDR3 protein comes from TCRdb applying MiXCR to the 5' RACE reads. Among around 690,000 distinct CDR3 sequences, 21% were seen once, and the ten largest hold 4% to 5.5%. These data were also reused for a study on T cells expressing NK-cell markers.

Source material: PBMCs. Receptors originate from a woman aged 18-29 years in good health.

This clonotype was counted only a few times. V usage is TRBV12-3 or TRBV12-4 and J usage is TRBJ2-7; 14 bases fit TRBD2. The CDR3 runs to 16 residues. Unmatched junction bases numbered 11, after V lost 10 bases and J lost 3 bases. As DNA, the CDR3 is TGTGCCACCCAAACGGGGACTAGCGGGAGTGACTACGAGCAGTACTTC. Translating it yields CATQTGTSGSDYEQYF.

This sequence joins TRBV15 and TRBJ2-3; no definite D call. From germline, CDR1 is LNHNV and CDR2 YYDKDF (reference sequence). This CDR3 has 13 residues. Trimming left V 1 base short and J 6 bases short, with 8 bases between. For the CDR3, the DNA is TGTGCCACCAGCAGAGCGGCCGGGGATACGCAGTATTTT. This sequence encodes CATSRAAGDTQYF.

This clonotype has ten or more counts. The genes are TRBV20-1 and TRBJ2-7; D is possibly TRBD2 (5 bases). Trimming shortened V by 6 bases and J by 0 bases, and 15 bases separated the two germline ends. Looked up from germline, CDR1 is DFQATT and CDR2 is SNEGSKA (reference sequence). There are 14 residues in the CDR3. The CDR3: CSAPHRGSSYEQYF. Here the CDR3 DNA reads TGCAGTGCCCCCCACCGGGGAAGCTCCTACGAGCAGTACTTC.

The chain carries TRBV12-5 and TRBJ1-1, with TRBD1 as a possible D gene (5 bases). The ends were cut back, 0 bases at V and 0 bases at J, with 14 bases in the middle. The CDR3 length is 17 residues. The germline CDR1 and CDR2 sequences are LGHNT and FRNRAP. CDR3 protein: CASGLVMNGGMNTEAFF. Here the CDR3 DNA reads TGTGCTAGTGGTTTGGTAATGAACGGGGGAATGAACACTGAAGCTTTCTTT.

The chain has TRBV9 and TRBJ2-4; D is uncertain. V gave up 0 bases and J gave up 9 bases, with 7 bases separating them. The length of the CDR3 is 12 residues. CDR1 is SGDLS and CDR2 is YYNGEE in the germline V gene. CDR3 residues: CASSVDPGIQYF. Here the CDR3 DNA reads TGTGCCAGCAGCGTAGACCCGGGCATTCAGTACTTC.

In its sample, this clonotype was seen many times. The V call is TRBV10-3, the J call TRBJ1-2; D is undetermined. V lost 3 bases to trimming and J lost 2 bases, with 13 bases between them. The CDR3 runs 15 residues. The germline V gene has CDR1 ENHRY and CDR2 SYGVKD. The CDR3 here is CAISESKSGNYGYTF. CDR3 bases: TGTGCCATCAGTGAATCAAAGTCTGGAAACTATGGCTACACCTTC.

The table lists this clonotype with many counts. The genes are TRBV6-4 and TRBJ2-3; D is possibly TRBD1 (6 bases). Trimming removed 2 bases at V and 4 bases at J, with 16 bases between. The germline gives CDR1 MRHNA, CDR2 SNTAGT. The CDR3 totals 16 residues. As DNA, the CDR3 is TGTGCCAGCAGTGACGGGACACTCGGTGGGGCAGATACGCAGTATTTT. Translated: CASSDGTLGGADTQYF.

V gene TRBV7-9 combines with J gene TRBJ2-1; D is undetermined. Trimming took 4 bases from V and 0 from J, leaving 10 bases between them. Germline-derived CDR1 and CDR2 are SEHNR and FQNEAQ (reference sequence). The CDR3 consists of 15 residues. The CDR3 nucleotides are TGTGCCAGCAGCTCGGATCAAGTCTCCTACAATGAGCAGTTCTTC. It yields the protein CASSSDQVSYNEQFF.

CDR3 sequence: CATRGGEGNEQFF. The CDR3 bases are TGTGCCACCCGGGGGGGGGAGGGCAATGAGCAGTTCTTC. The chain carries TRBV12-3 or TRBV12-4 and TRBJ2-1; 8 bases fit TRBD2. V was clipped by 10 bases and J by 6 bases; unmatched bases: 8. The CDR3 runs to 13 residues.

The chain couples TRBV7-2 to TRBJ1-5; TRBD1 matches at 8 bases. Trimming cost V 1 base and J 1 base; bases outside gene matches: 3. CDR3 length: 16 amino acids. Germline V gives CDR1 SGHTA, CDR2 FQGNSA. The CDR3 region is CASSLDSGGSNQPQHF. The CDR3 DNA follows: TGTGCCAGCAGCTTAGACTCAGGGGGCAGCAATCAGCCCCAGCATTTT. The whole variable domain, remainder taken from reference TRBV7-2 and TRBJ1-5, is GAGVSQSPSNKVTEKGKDVELRCDPISGHTALYWYRQSLGQGLEFLIYFQGNSAPDKSGLPSDRFSAERTGGSVSTLTIQRTQQEDSAVYLCASSLDSGGSNQPQHFGDGTRLSIL.

This clonotype was recorded many times. This sequence joins TRBV29-1 and TRBJ2-5; 7 bases align to TRBD1. CDR1 SQVTM and CDR2 ANQGSEA come from the germline V gene. The CDR3 is 13 residues long. V was pared by 4 bases and J by 2 bases, with 4 bases of the junction left unmatched. The CDR3: CSVAPGQQETQYF. The CDR3, as DNA: TGCAGCGTTGCACCGGGACAGCAAGAGACCCAGTACTTC.

The chain is built from TRBV29-1 and TRBJ2-3; D possibly corresponds to TRBD1 (6 bases). Per germline, CDR1 SQVTM and CDR2 ANQGSEA. V shed 2 bases and J shed 3 bases, with 6 bases lying between them. The CDR3 runs 12 residues. DNA of the CDR3: TGCAGCGTTGAAAGGGGGACAGATACGCAGTATTTT. Its translation is CSVERGTDTQYF.

The chain uses TRBV20-1 and TRBJ1-4; D is unclear. Germline lookup yields CDR1 DFQATT and CDR2 SNEGSKA (reference sequence). The CDR3 totals 14 residues. The V end was cut by 1 base, the J end by 2 bases, with 8 bases between. CDR3 residues: CSARVGGTNEKLFF. As DNA, the CDR3 is TGCAGTGCTAGAGTCGGAGGGACTAATGAAAAACTGTTTTTT.

Only a few counts were recorded for this clonotype. CDR3 in amino acids: CATSPPWGTGYEQYF. CDR3 in DNA: TGTGCCACCAGCCCACCTTGGGGGACAGGCTACGAGCAGTACTTC. The V gene is TRBV15, the J gene TRBJ2-7; 8 nucleotides agree with TRBD1. CDR1 and CDR2 from the germline V gene are LNHNV and YYDKDF (reference sequence). V lost 5 bases to trimming and J lost 3 bases; unmatched junction nucleotides: 9. The CDR3 extends over 15 amino acids.

This clonotype appeared many times. The chain employs TRBV24-1 and TRBJ2-6; D gene ambiguous. The ends were cut back, 2 bases at V and 10 bases at J, with 5 bases in the middle. CDR3 length: 12 residues. The germline gives CDR1 KGHDR, CDR2 SFDVKD. For the CDR3, the DNA is TGTGCCACCAGTGATTCTCGGAACGTCCTGACTTTC. Protein product: CATSDSRNVLTF.

This clonotype was counted only a few times. V usage is TRBV10-3 and J usage is TRBJ2-5; TRBD1 is a possible D gene (6 bases). This CDR3 has 14 residues. From germline, CDR1 is ENHRY and CDR2 SYGVKD. With 3 bases removed from V and 1 base from J, the gap between germline ends came to 9 bases. Here the CDR3 reads CAISEPGAQETQYF. CDR3 coding DNA: TGTGCCATCAGTGAACCAGGGGCCCAAGAGACCCAGTACTTC.

This clonotype was seen a few times. The rearrangement joins TRBV5-1 to TRBJ2-3, with a weak D call TRBD1 (6 bases). The CDR3 totals 13 residues. The germline V gene has CDR1 SGHRS and CDR2 YFSETQ. V lost 3 bases and J 5 bases, leaving 10 bases between the germline ends. The CDR3 loop reads CASSSSQGDTQYF. Here the CDR3 DNA reads TGCGCCAGCAGCTCCTCACAGGGAGATACGCAGTATTTT.

This clonotype was recorded a few times. The rearrangement links TRBV7-2 to TRBJ2-3; perhaps TRBD2 as D (5 bases). Trimming removed 2 bases at V and 10 bases at J, with 10 bases between. The CDR3 spans 12 residues. Germline V gives CDR1 SGHTA, CDR2 FQGNSA. CDR3 region: CASSLPGLAQYF. For the CDR3, the DNA is TGTGCCAGCAGCTTACCGGGGTTGGCGCAGTATTTT.

The chain recombines TRBV29-1 with TRBJ1-2, with D uncertain. Germline CDR1 and CDR2: SQVTM and ANQGSEA. This CDR3 is built from 13 residues. The V end lost 4 bases, the J end lost 4 bases, and 13 bases lay between the germline ends. In DNA, the CDR3 is TGCAGCGTTGTACGGGCAGCTCCCTATGGCTACACCTTC. The encoded protein is CSVVRAAPYGYTF.

The rearrangement uses TRBV4-2 and TRBJ1-5; D is uncertain. The CDR3 length is 17 residues. The V end was cut by 1 base, the J end by 0 bases, with 13 bases between. From germline, CDR1 is LGHNA and CDR2 YNFKEQ. The CDR3 is CASSQAEVGNSNQPQHF. In nucleotides, the CDR3 is TGTGCCAGCAGCCAAGCCGAAGTAGGAAATAGCAATCAGCCCCAGCATTTT.

Only a few counts were recorded for this clonotype. V gene TRBV5-1 combines with J gene TRBJ2-7, with TRBD2 matching over 7 bases. From germline, CDR1 is SGHRS and CDR2 YFSETQ. The CDR3 runs 15 residues. V lost 4 bases, J lost 1 base, and 8 bases stayed unmatched. CDR3 loop: CASSRTGGESYEQYF. In DNA, the CDR3 is TGCGCCAGCAGCCGTACTGGGGGGGAGTCCTACGAGCAGTACTTC.